This TCR beta chain emerged from a study of T cell changes during pregnancy in multiple sclerosis. Germline values: CDR1 LNHDA, CDR2 SQIVND (reference sequence). Trimming removed 3 bases at V and 2 bases at J, with 8 bases between. The CDR3 length is 13 residues. Libraries were prepared by immunoSEQ multiplex PCR; TCRdb keeps only in-frame clonotypes and omits some of them. The data hold 55,000 to 80,000 clones, with under 95% observed a single time. The clonotype comes from a female donor with multiple sclerosis, enrolled in a pregnancy study. The V and J genes are TRBV19 and TRBJ2-7, with a possible D match to TRBD1 (5 bases). The sequenced sample was CD8+ T cells from peripheral blood mononuclear cells, obtained in the second trimester of pregnancy. The DNA of the CDR3 is TGTGCCAGTAGTATTGGCAGGGCCTACGAGCAGTACTTC. As protein: CASSIGRAYEQYF.